Listed here is a single T cell receptor beta chain. The antigen this receptor binds is unknown. Base qualities are not at hand, and no much larger clone is one base apart. This sample was taken from a study of cytomegalovirus exposure and HLA in healthy donors (dated by TCRdb to 2016 to 2017). At the level of the whole study: An earlier analysis of roughly 570 of the donors reported roughly 300 Gb of sequence data and 117 million unique TCR beta sequences obtained from about 200 million T cells. Four or five DR-DQ haplotypes were handled as single units for association and clustering, since linkage in the cohort was strong. All discovery cohort repertoires had been generated on a single sequencing platform. An earlier analysis of 500 to 750 of the donors applied high-throughput TCR beta sequencing to assess whether each TCR beta V gene segment acted as functional or pseudogenic. Alongside the repertoire data, information on donor age, sex, ethnicity and CMV serostatus was compiled. Using immunosequencing, the study profiled T cell repertoires from 500 to 800 subjects and related those repertoires to cytomegalovirus serostatus. To study patterns of TCR occurrence, a later analysis re-analyzed previously published TCR beta repertoires from 500 to 850 donors and added high-resolution HLA genotyping. Among some 400 genotyped donors of the cohort, an average of around 240,000 unique TCR beta nucleotide sequences were sequenced per donor, about a sixth of them non-productive. The genetic ancestry cluster associated with self-reported Caucasian donors included about four fifths of the roughly 360 genotyped donors. Rather than using new phenotypic data, the later analysis identified candidate immune exposures from TCR beta sequences and from how often those sequences occurred across donors. An early release that covered approximately 600 HLA-typed donors contained around 300 gigabases of sequencing data and tens of millions of unique TCR sequences. The number of typed donors differed by locus: about 620-640 for A, B, C, DRB1 and DQB1; some 500 for DQA1; over 600 for DPA1; and 400 to 480 for DPB1. The study combined high-throughput TCR immunosequencing, statistical association of individual TCRs with disease status, and machine learning to predict cytomegalovirus infection status. HLA typing included class I and class II loci at four-digit resolution. The study aimed to test whether cataloging public T cell receptors could reveal signatures of past pathogen exposure. A later genetic analysis took genome-wide SNP genotypes for about three fifths of the roughly 700 donors and used that subset as a discovery cohort. In addition to the first cohort of 650 to 800 subjects, a separate validation cohort of 120 different subjects was used. Findings and caveats that apply to the study as a whole: Correlated functional status among segregating V segments might be attributable to linkage disequilibrium, but an unknown experimental factor could not be ruled out. The study listed 164 TCR beta chains as associated with cytomegalovirus. Only TCR beta chains were sequenced in this cohort, and the absence of alpha or paired-chain data limited detectable features. Immune exposure information for the cohort was limited to CMV serostatus. Compared with equally common non-associated chains, HLA-associated TCR beta chains in a later analysis were more clonally expanded and had lower generation probabilities. The classifier was reported to diagnose cytomegalovirus status with high specificity and sensitivity in both the original cohort and the validation cohort. A cluster of highly shared sequence variants was judged likely to represent a technical artifact of the sequencing pipeline. In vitro tests confirmed that a few of the cytomegalovirus-associated TCR beta chains recognize cytomegalovirus antigens. The earlier analysis of about 600 of the donors excluded seventeen rarely observed V segments, including chromosome 9 orphons, because counts were too low. Because HLA typing was unavailable for some donors at each locus, only the typed subset was used in association tests. Several of the top co-occurrence clusters appeared to be linked to parvovirus B19, influenza, CMV and Epstein-Barr virus, according to a later analysis. The presence/absence analyses assumed that sequencing depth was roughly uniform across donors, and that assumption may not be true. In a later genetic analysis, fewer N-insertions in productive TCRs were reported among donors in an Asian-associated ancestry cluster than the roughly 700-donor mean. Most TCR sequences were observed very rarely across donors, whereas some public TCRs were present in many individuals. In an earlier analysis of approximately 590 of the donors, most TCR beta V segments appeared in productive rearrangements about 87% or about 30% of the time, broadly matching IMGT annotations. A later analysis associated 16,951 TCR beta sequences with specific HLA alleles at a false discovery rate of 0.05. Assigning TCR associations to individual alleles was difficult when HLA alleles, especially DR and DQ, strongly co-occurred. A later genetic analysis associated a missense DCLRE1C variant with V-gene and J-gene trimming of TCR beta chains, and an independent cohort replicated the association. In a later analysis, most CMV-associated TCR beta chains were found to appear HLA-restricted, with HLA associations seemingly driven largely by CMV exposure. A further reported finding was that TCR beta sequences accurately predicted the HLA-A and HLA-B alleles for most subjects in the first cohort. It was suggested by the authors that the approach could potentially be generalized to other disease states and immunological phenotypes. According to a later analysis, TCR association rates differed among HLA loci, with DRB1 alleles showing the most associated TCRs and HLA-C alleles showing the fewest. Because the 87-base-pair reads could not distinguish some IMGT-functional V segments, including TRBV6-2 and TRBV6-3, those segments were excluded.

The cohort comprised 550 to 700 healthy bone marrow donors. Cohort members were all nominally healthy when sampled, although unrecorded immune exposures were likely present. The donor tested CMV seropositive, placing the donor among the 289 seropositive members of the cohort. A peripheral blood sample was provided by each donor, and peripheral blood mononuclear cells were used for TCR beta sequencing. Genomic DNA was extracted from the blood cell samples with the Qiagen DNeasy Blood Extraction Kit. Libraries were made using the immunoSEQ multiplex PCR assay. For the multiplex PCR, a mixture combining 60 forward primers for TCR Vbeta segments and 13 reverse primers for TCR Jbeta segments was used. The CDR3 region of rearranged TCR beta genes was amplified from genomic DNA by a multiplex PCR assay. On the Illumina HiSeq System, the amplified TCR beta libraries were sequenced as 87-base-pair reads. Concerning the study's data processing: In a later analysis, tens of millions of unique TCR beta chains were counted across the roughly 610 repertoires, and roughly 11 million of these chains were shared by at least two donors. To remove PCR and sequencing errors, raw reads were error-corrected and collapsed into unique sequences using a nearest-neighbor algorithm that merged closely related sequences. Alignment of CDR3 sequences to IMGT reference sequences was used to assign V, D and J gene segments. For a sequence to be retained, a match of at least six nucleotides to both a V gene segment and a J gene segment was required. Rearrangements were called productive when the CDR3 lacked stop codons and stayed in frame with V and J; all others were non-productive. CDR3 was defined according to IMGT convention as the region running from the second conserved V-encoded cysteine to the conserved J-encoded phenylalanine. In an earlier analysis of 550 to 650 of the donors, sequences lacking an unambiguous match to a single V gene segment were excluded. An earlier analysis of several hundred of the donors classified V segments as functional when productive rearrangements were above 56.7% and as segregating when the standard deviation between donors was above 5%. A statistical classification framework was built to diagnose cytomegalovirus status from the catalog of TCR beta chain sequences. A later analysis assigned V and J genes by comparing TCR nucleotide sequences with IMGT/GENE-DB human TR gene sequences. In a later analysis, CDR3 sequences and most-parsimonious VDJ recombination scenarios were assigned using the TCRdist pipeline. A later analysis defined each TCR beta chain by its CDR3 amino acid sequence plus V-gene family, and excluded reads lacking a unique V-gene family. A later analysis removed 550 to 700 highly shared, low-generation-probability nucleotide sequences to deal with suspected cross-contamination and a sequencing artifact. A later analysis calculated a clonal expansion index for each public chain from normalized within-repertoire ranks of inferred template counts. In a later analysis, generation probabilities were computed using a VDJ recombination model fitted to out-of-frame rearrangements, and the results were checked against IGoR. Hypergeometric tests were used in a later analysis to score TCR-TCR, TCR-HLA and TCR-CMV co-occurrence, with a repertoire-size bias correction applied to the TCR pairs. False discovery rates were estimated in a later analysis by permuting HLA or CMV assignments 20 times. A later analysis grouped co-occurring TCRs with DBSCAN, adding TCRdist sequence similarity when clustering within HLA-allele-positive subsets. Co-occurrence clustering excluded repertoires with fewer than 30,000 or more than 120,000 public chains, plus five with anomalous nucleotide sharing. This is the immuneACCESS table as TCRdb keeps it, with only in-frame sequences that have V and J called. A part of the clones is gone; compared with another copy, unresolved V genes explain less than half, and the rest is unexplained. The D gene and trimming were derived from the DNA, and the V and J assignments and clone size from that table. Within this sample are around 120,000 clones, with about 70% of them counted one time only. The top ten constitute about 2.4% of the sample.

Spanning cysteine to phenylalanine, the CDR3 consists of 17 amino acids. Just the 51-base CDR3 DNA is kept, in frame starting at base 1. In the germline V gene (reference sequence), CDR1 corresponds to SEHNR and CDR2 to FQNEAQ. The germline ends are 12 bases apart after V is trimmed by 1 base and J by 0 bases. The material sequenced was PBMCs. The receptor chain draws on TRBV7-9 and TRBJ2-2, and the D gene may be TRBD1, 5 bases matching. The clonotype comes from a woman aged 55-69 years in good health and CMV-seropositive. The CDR3 here reads CASSLGQGSTNTGELFF. The DNA is TGTGCCAGCAGCTTAGGCCAGGGCAGTACGAACACCGGGGAGCTGTTTTTT.